This section outlines one T cell receptor (beta chain) sequence together with its context. Its antigen is not identified. This CDR3 is built from 17 residues. Deletions cut 2 bases from V and 1 base from J, with 17 bases between. Germline assignment: CDR1 MNHEY and CDR2 SVGAGI. Sample-barcoded 5' priming and a J-beta primer mix drove a second PCR of 7 to 11 cycles. Each cDNA molecule, via a template-switch adaptor with 12 random nucleotides, was tagged. TCRdb reanalysed the 5' RACE reads using MiXCR and keeps one entry per CDR3 protein. Of about 1.8 million distinct CDR3 sequences in the sample, around 50% were seen once. This entry is derived from a study of blood T cells in healthy people across ages. Study outcomes and limitations: Higher naive T cell percentage went strongly together with higher TCR beta diversity.

The sequence was collected from a woman aged 40-49 years in good health. The rearrangement joins TRBV6-5 to TRBJ1-2, with D uncertain. The sample was blood. CDR3 sequence reads: CASSYRRIDTINYGYTF. The CDR3 DNA follows: TGTGCCAGCAGTTACCGCCGCATAGACACGATTAACTATGGCTACACCTTC.